This T cell receptor beta chain was sequenced during a study of response to subunit inactivated influenza vaccine. TCRdb re-derived calls from the RT-PCR reads in MiXCR, one entry per CDR3 protein. This table holds fewer than 700,000 distinct CDR3 sequences, 10% to 15% found once. The CDR3 totals 17 residues. With 2 bases removed from V and 3 bases from J, the gap between germline ends came to 19 bases. The genes are TRBV12-3 or TRBV12-4 and TRBJ2-5, with a tentative D call TRBD1 (6 bases). The clonotype was recovered from a middle-aged man who received an inactivated influenza vaccine. The sample was PBMCs from blood, taken about 40 days after vaccination. In nucleotides, the CDR3 is TGTGCCAGCAGTTTATACGGTGGGGGCCTGAGAGAAGAGACCCAGTACTTC. Its protein product is CASSLYGGGLREETQYF.